The source of this T cell receptor beta chain is a study of blood T cell repertoires in COVID-19. Study-level background: The analysed material was cDNA or gDNA that came from T cells, B-cell-depleted T cells, or PBMCs.

This CDR3 comprises 11 residues. The J segment lost 9 bases and the V segment lost 5 bases, leaving 1 base of the junction unmatched. Looked up from germline, CDR1 is LNHDA and CDR2 is SQIVND (reference sequence). Repertoires were generated with immunoSEQ multiplex PCR, while TCRdb's copy carries only in-frame clones and drops some. The data show approximately 250,000 clones, 65% to 90% seen once. This TCR was recovered from a woman in her forties or fifties with acute or convalescent COVID-19. The chain carries TRBV19 and TRBJ1-1; 9 bases line up with TRBD1. Sequenced material: peripheral blood. As DNA, the CDR3 is TGTGCCAGTAGTCACAGGGGGCAAGCTTTCTTT. It codes for CASSHRGQAFF.